This TCR beta chain was recovered during a study of T cell responses to AZD1222 COVID-19 vaccine. TCRdb keeps only in-frame clones here, not all; method: immunoSEQ multiplex PCR. This table holds about 150,000 clones, under 95% found once. With regard to this clone: What it binds is not known.

Trimming shortened V by 5 bases and J by 7 bases, and 24 bases separated the two germline ends. The CDR3 loop spans 16 amino acids. CDR1 is SEHNR, CDR2 FQNEAQ, per germline (reference sequence). General study findings and limits: Vaccine-associated CD4 TCRs spanned spike, dominant at 160-218 and 743-854. Repertoires in all cases were sampled only once the peak T cell response had passed. Spike-specific TCR repertoires showed rising breadth and depth after two AZD1222 doses.

The chain is built from TRBV7-9 and TRBJ2-7, with D perhaps assigned TRBD1 or TRBD2 (5 bases each). The clonotype comes from an adult in good health. Specimen: peripheral blood, collected on day 0 of AZD1222 vaccination. In DNA, the CDR3 is TGTGCCAGCAGCCCGGGGACGCCTCTCCCTACGAAAGAGCAGTACTTC. As protein: CASSPGTPLPTKEQYF.